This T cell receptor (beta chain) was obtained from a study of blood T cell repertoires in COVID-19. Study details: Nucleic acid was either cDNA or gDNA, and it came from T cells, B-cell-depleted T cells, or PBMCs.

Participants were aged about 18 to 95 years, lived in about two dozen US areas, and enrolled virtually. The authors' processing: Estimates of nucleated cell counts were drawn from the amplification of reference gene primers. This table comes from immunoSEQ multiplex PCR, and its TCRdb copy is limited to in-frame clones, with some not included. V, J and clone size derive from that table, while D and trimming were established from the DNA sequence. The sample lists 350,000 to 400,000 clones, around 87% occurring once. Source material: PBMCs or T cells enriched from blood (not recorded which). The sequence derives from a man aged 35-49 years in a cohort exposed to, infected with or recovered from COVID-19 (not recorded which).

The CDR3 protein is CASSLAGGLAGELFF. The CDR3 bases are TGTGCCAGCAGCTTAGCGGGAGGGCTCGCCGGGGAGCTGTTTTTT. The chain recombines TRBV7-2 with TRBJ2-2; 7 bases align to TRBD2. The junction had 4 bases not matched to a gene; V was cut back by 0 bases and J by 6 bases. Germline values: CDR1 SGHTA, CDR2 FQGNSA. The CDR3 contains 15 residues.